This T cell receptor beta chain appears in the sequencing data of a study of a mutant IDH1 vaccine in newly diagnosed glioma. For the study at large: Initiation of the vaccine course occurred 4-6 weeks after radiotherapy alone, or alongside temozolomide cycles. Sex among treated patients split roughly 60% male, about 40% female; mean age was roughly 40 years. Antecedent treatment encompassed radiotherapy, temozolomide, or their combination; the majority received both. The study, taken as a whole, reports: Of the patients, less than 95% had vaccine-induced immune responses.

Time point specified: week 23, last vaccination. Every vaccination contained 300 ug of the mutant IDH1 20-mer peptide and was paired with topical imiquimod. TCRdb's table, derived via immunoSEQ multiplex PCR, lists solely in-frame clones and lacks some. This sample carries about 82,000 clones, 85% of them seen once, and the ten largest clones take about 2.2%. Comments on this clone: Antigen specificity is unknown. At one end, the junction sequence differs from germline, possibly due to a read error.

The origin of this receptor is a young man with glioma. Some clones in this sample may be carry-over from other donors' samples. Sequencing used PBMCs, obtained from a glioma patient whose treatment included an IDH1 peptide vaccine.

The CDR3 spells CAASLGTGSGETQYF. The CDR3 DNA reads as TGTGCCGCCAGTCTGGGGACAGGGTCGGGGGAGACCCAGTACTTC. The J gene is TRBJ2-5, the V gene TRBV15; 9 nucleotides align to TRBD1. From germline, CDR1 is LNHNV and CDR2 YYDKDF (reference sequence). The CDR3 has 15 residues. Full variable domain (outside the CDR3, taken from reference TRBV15 and TRBJ2-5): DAMVIQNPRYQVTQFGKPVTLSCSQTLNHNVMYWYQQKSSQAPKLLFHYYDKDFNNEADTPDNFQSRRPNTSFCFLDIRSPGLGDTAMYLCAASLGTGSGETQYFGPGTRLLVL.